Each of the 6 T cell receptor beta chains below was sequenced from the same sample in a study of vaccination effects on CD4 cells after COVID-19. Sequenced by immunoSEQ multiplex PCR; TCRdb stores in-frame clones only, minus some. The sample shows about 81,000 clones, 77% of them seen only once. After expansion with viral peptide pools in the ViraFEST assay, antigen-specific CD4+ T cells were sequenced. Isolation of CD4+ T cells took place after 10 days of culture. Either the mRNA-1273 or the BNT162b2 vaccine was given to participants as two doses. These receptors have no known antigen. The sequencing used CD4+ T cells from PBMCs cultured with HCoV-OC43 spike peptides, collected after COVID-19 vaccination. Subset specified: HCoV-OC43 spike overlapping peptide pool stimulation. The receptors come from a human donor who received a COVID-19 vaccine.

This clone was recorded once. The rearrangement uses TRBV5-1 and TRBJ1-2; tentative D call: TRBD1 (6 bases). The CDR3 has 14 residues. Trimming cost V 0 bases and J 5 bases, with 11 bases left between them. The V gene's germline CDR1 is SGHRS and CDR2 YFSETQ. DNA for the CDR3: TGCGCCAGCAGCTTGGGACAGGCGGAGTATGGCTACACCTTC. Translating it yields CASSLGQAEYGYTF.

This clone was recorded once. The chain joins TRBV19 to TRBJ1-2; unclear D gene. The CDR3 sequence is 14 residues long. The V end was cut by 7 bases, the J end by 6 bases, with 18 bases between. Germline CDR1 and CDR2: LNHDA and SQIVND (reference sequence). The CDR3 bases are TGTGCCAGTAATCCTCAGACTTTGAGAAATGGCTACACCTTC. Encoded protein: CASNPQTLRNGYTF.

The genes are TRBV4-3 and TRBJ2-2; no clear D. Germline CDR1 is LGHNA and CDR2 is YSLEER. The CDR3 is 16 residues long. Trimming stripped 4 bases from V and 5 bases from J, with 17 bases between. The CDR3 spells CASSPPGRAGTGELFF. CDR3 in DNA: TGCGCCAGCAGCCCTCCCGGGCGTGCTGGGACCGGGGAGCTGTTTTTT.

This clone was detected a few times. This chain uses TRBV2 with TRBJ2-1; 8 bases agree with TRBD1. The length of the CDR3 is 15 residues. CDR1 is SNHLY and CDR2 is FYNNEI in the germline V gene. Trimming took 3 bases from V and 8 from J; bases not matched to a gene: 9. This chain's CDR3 is CASSDRGLPGDEQFF. For the CDR3, the DNA is TGTGCCAGCAGTGACAGGGGGCTCCCTGGCGATGAGCAGTTCTTC.

The gene calls are TRBV5-1 and TRBJ1-3; maybe TRBD1 (5 bases). Germline V CDR1 and CDR2: SGHRS, YFSETQ. The V end lost 3 bases, the J end lost 2 bases, and 9 bases lay between the germline ends. The CDR3 totals 14 residues. The CDR3 coding sequence is TGCGCCAGCAGCTCCGGGACTGCTGGAAACACCATATATTTT. It encodes CASSSGTAGNTIYF.

In this sample, this clone turned up once. V usage is TRBV15 and J usage is TRBJ2-7; no definite D call. V was cut by 0 bases and J by 1 base, with 10 bases left in between. The germline CDR1 and CDR2 sequences are LNHNV and YYDKDF (reference sequence). The CDR3 contains 15 residues. The CDR3 region has the DNA TGTGCCACCAGCAGAGATCTAGAGAGGTCCTACGAGCAGTACGTC. Translating gives CATSRDLERSYEQYV.